This T cell receptor beta chain was documented in a study of Tregs in tolerant kidney transplant recipients. Study conclusions and caveats: The most relevant donor-specific Treg TCRbeta repertoire apparently came from expansion with activated donor B cells. Nucleotide sequences could not be compared across some patients' samples due to primer changes.

As to this clone: Its target is unknown.

The V gene's germline CDR1 is SGHRS and CDR2 YFSETQ. The CDR3 length is 15 residues. J was trimmed by 6 bases and V by 0 bases; bases with no gene match: 4. This table comes from immunoSEQ multiplex PCR, and its TCRdb copy is limited to in-frame clones, with some not included. The table shows under 85,000 clones, with about 88% occurring only once. Sequenced material: CD4+ T cells from blood, taken before the transplant. V usage is TRBV5-1 and J usage is TRBJ2-1, with 9 nucleotides matching TRBD2. The clonotype was recovered from a human donor who received a combined kidney and bone marrow transplant. The CDR3 protein is CASSLGGRATNEQFF. DNA of the CDR3: TGCGCCAGCAGCTTGGGCGGGAGGGCCACCAATGAGCAGTTCTTC.